The next 21 T cell receptor beta chains were all read from a single sample in a study of T-cell reconstitution after alpha-beta-depleted transplantation in children. Preparation of the TCRbeta library involved a method that used unique molecular identifiers. Via MiXCR, TCRdb re-called the PCR reads, giving one row per CDR3 protein. The table records 500,000 to 600,000 distinct CDR3 sequences, roughly a quarter of them present only once. Sequencing used PBMCs, obtained before TCRalphabeta/CD19-depleted stem cell transplant. These receptors were obtained from a boy younger than two with Wiskott-Aldrich syndrome, due to receive a stem cell transplant.

CDR3 amino acids: CASKRQGAFSNTEAFF. The CDR3 nucleotides are TGTGCCAGCAAACGACAGGGGGCTTTTTCCAACACTGAAGCTTTCTTT. The chain couples TRBV6-1 to TRBJ1-1, with 10 bases lining up with TRBD1. The CDR3 length is 16 residues. V lost 7 bases and J lost 2; bases outside the gene matches: 10. Germline V CDR1 and CDR2: MNHNS, SASEGT.

The J gene is TRBJ2-1, the V gene TRBV10-2; TRBD2 matches at 11 bases. Germline assignment: CDR1 WSHSY and CDR2 SAAADI. The V segment lost 9 bases and the J segment 0 bases; nucleotides outside the gene matches: 7. This CDR3 is 16 amino acids long. The CDR3 DNA follows: TGCGCCAGTGAAAATAGCGGGAGGGGCTCCTACAATGAGCAGTTCTTC. Amino acids: CASENSGRGSYNEQFF.

This clonotype was observed a single time. V usage is TRBV7-3 and J usage is TRBJ2-2; D is unclear. V was shortened by 5 bases and J by 6 bases, with 10 bases between the two germline ends. CDR1 and CDR2 (germline): SGHTA, FQGTGA. The CDR3 runs 13 residues. The CDR3 DNA reads as TGTGCCAGCAGCAGCTCTAGAGCCGGGGAGCTGTTTTTT. Protein: CASSSSRAGELFF.

V gene TRBV9 combines with J gene TRBJ2-1, with 9 bases that match TRBD2. Unmatched junction bases numbered 8, after V lost 0 bases and J lost 7 bases. Germline V gene sequence: CDR1 SGDLS, CDR2 YYNGEE. This CDR3 spans 16 amino acids. CDR3 sequence reads: CASSVVVAGVLNEQFF. The CDR3 DNA reads as TGTGCCAGCAGCGTAGTAGTAGCGGGAGTCCTGAATGAGCAGTTCTTC.

This chain connects TRBV7-9 to TRBJ2-7; D remains unclear. This CDR3 contains 17 residues. Germline V lookup: CDR1 SEHNR, CDR2 FQNEAQ (reference sequence). V was pared by 4 bases and J by 0 bases, with 19 bases between. CDR3 nucleotides: TGTGCCAGCAGCTCAGGATCCTACACTTTCAGCTCCTACGAGCAGTACTTC. Its translation: CASSSGSYTFSSYEQYF.

This chain links TRBV19 with TRBJ1-5; D uncertain. The germline V and J ends were trimmed by 7 bases and 0 bases, with 10 bases remaining between them. The CDR3 is made up of 14 amino acids. Germline lookup yields CDR1 LNHDA and CDR2 SQIVND (reference sequence). The CDR3 spells CASMTSYSNQPQHF. The CDR3 DNA is TGTGCCAGTATGACCTCTTATAGCAATCAGCCCCAGCATTTT.

The chain combines TRBV5-1 with TRBJ2-2, with D unresolved. CDR3 length equals 13 residues. V lost 5 bases and J lost 5, with 10 bases in between. Germline CDR1 and CDR2: SGHRS and YFSETQ. Written as DNA, the CDR3 is TGCGCCAGCAGGCTGACCGGGACCGGGGAGCTGTTTTTT. It translates to CASRLTGTGELFF.

This clonotype was seen a handful of times. The rearrangement joins TRBV14 to TRBJ1-5, with D possibly matching TRBD1 (5 bases). Germline lookup yields CDR1 SGHDN and CDR2 FVKESK. The CDR3 sequence is 15 residues long. Between the trimmed V and J ends, which lost 1 base and 4 bases, there was a span of 11 bases. The CDR3: CASSQGLGGNQPQHF. The DNA for the CDR3 is TGTGCCAGCAGCCAAGGCCTCGGGGGTAATCAGCCCCAGCATTTT.

The chain combines TRBV12-3 or TRBV12-4 with TRBJ2-1; 7 bases match TRBD1. The CDR3 runs to 15 residues. The V and J ends lost 3 bases and 5 bases, in that order; junction bases with no gene match: 7. CDR3 DNA: TGTGCCAGCAGTTTGGCCAGGGGGATCCACAATGAGCAGTTCTTC. Protein sequence: CASSLARGIHNEQFF.

There are a few counts of this clonotype. The rearrangement uses TRBV5-1 and TRBJ2-2, with TRBD1 matching over 7 bases. The germline gives CDR1 SGHRS, CDR2 YFSETQ. The CDR3 has 17 residues. The J segment lost 4 bases and the V segment lost 4 bases, leaving 13 bases of the junction unmatched. This chain's CDR3 is CASSPDVTGLITGELFF. Written as DNA, the CDR3 is TGCGCCAGCAGCCCGGACGTGACAGGGCTTATCACCGGGGAGCTGTTTTTT.

CDR3 bases: TGTGCCAGCAGCTTAGGCCTTTGGGATACGCAGTATTTT. This sequence encodes CASSLGLWDTQYF. The chain couples TRBV7-9 to TRBJ2-3; D is uncertain. Trimming shortened V by 1 base and J by 6 bases, and 8 bases separated the two germline ends. Germline CDR1 reads SEHNR; CDR2 reads FQNEAQ (reference sequence). This CDR3 is 13 amino acids long.

The chain recombines TRBV3-1 with TRBJ2-2; the D is unclear. Looked up from germline, CDR1 is LGHDT and CDR2 is YNNKEL (reference sequence). The CDR3 loop spans 15 amino acids. With 0 bases removed from V and 1 base from J, the gap between germline ends came to 6 bases. CDR3: CASSQDLENTGELFF. CDR3 bases: TGTGCCAGCAGCCAAGATCTTGAGAACACCGGGGAGCTGTTTTTT.

This chain connects TRBV5-1 to TRBJ2-3; tentative D call: TRBD2 (6 bases). V was clipped by 6 bases and J by 2 bases, with 22 bases between them. This CDR3 is 17 amino acids long. Per the germline V gene, CDR1 is SGHRS and CDR2 is YFSETQ. The CDR3 protein is CASNRWPGSGFTDTQYF. In nucleotides, the CDR3 is TGCGCCAGCAACCGGTGGCCTGGTAGCGGATTCACAGATACGCAGTATTTT.

The rearrangement uses TRBV3-1 and TRBJ2-1; D gene ambiguous. CDR3 length: 16 amino acids. V was pared by 5 bases and J by 6 bases, with 20 bases between. Germline lookup yields CDR1 LGHDT and CDR2 YNNKEL (reference sequence). This CDR3 is CASSSLMGVEVNEQFF. CDR3 in DNA: TGTGCCAGCAGCTCTCTAATGGGCGTGGAAGTCAATGAGCAGTTCTTC.

This clonotype occurred once. The V and J genes are TRBV20-1 and TRBJ1-3; D remains ambiguous. V dropped 6 bases and J dropped 2 bases, with 11 bases sitting between them. CDR3 length equals 13 residues. Germline V gene lookup returns CDR1 DFQATT and CDR2 SNEGSKA (reference sequence). CDR3 bases: TGCAGTGCCGGACCGGAAGCTGGAAACACCATATATTTT. Amino acids: CSAGPEAGNTIYF.

J is TRBJ2-4 and V is TRBV30; D possibly matches TRBD1 or TRBD2 (5 bases each). Deletions cut 8 bases from V and 7 bases from J, with 18 bases between. Germline V gives CDR1 GTSNPN, CDR2 SVGIG (reference sequence). The CDR3 sequence is 13 residues long. This CDR3 is CALETQGENIQYF. The CDR3, as DNA: TGTGCCCTGGAGACCCAGGGAGAGAACATTCAGTACTTC. Full variable domain (outside the CDR3, taken from reference TRBV30 and TRBJ2-4): SQTIHQWPATLVQPVGSPLSLECTVEGTSNPNLYWYRQAAGRGLQLLFYSVGIGQISSEVPQNLSASRPQDRQFILSSKKLLLSDSGFYLCALETQGENIQYFGAGTRLSVL.

The rearrangement links TRBV6-5 to TRBJ2-3; D is uncertain. The CDR3 sequence is 15 residues long. Per germline, CDR1 MNHEY and CDR2 SVGAGI. V gave up 0 bases and J gave up 5 bases, with 12 bases separating them. CDR3 DNA: TGTGCCAGCAGTTACTCGATGGTATTTGGAGATACGCAGTATTTT. It yields the protein CASSYSMVFGDTQYF.

The rearrangement links TRBV20-1 to TRBJ1-6; no reliable D call. This CDR3 has 13 residues. Trimming shortened V by 1 base and J by 13 bases, and 14 bases separated the two germline ends. The germline gives CDR1 DFQATT, CDR2 SNEGSKA (reference sequence). The CDR3: CSARVRGGEPLHF. CDR3 nucleotides: TGCAGTGCTAGAGTACGGGGAGGTGAGCCCCTCCACTTT.

This clonotype has a count of ten or more. The chain carries TRBV5-1 and TRBJ2-1; 9 positions agree with TRBD2. V lost 0 bases and J lost 5; bases outside the gene matches: 3. The CDR3 contains 15 residues. CDR1 is SGHRS and CDR2 is YFSETQ in the germline V gene. Here the CDR3 reads CASSLVASGDNEQFF. The CDR3 nucleotides read TGCGCCAGCAGCTTGGTAGCTAGCGGGGACAATGAGCAGTTCTTC.

This chain joins TRBV29-1 and TRBJ2-7, with D perhaps given as TRBD1 or TRBD2 (5 bases each). Trimming stripped 4 bases from V and 3 bases from J, with 7 bases between. CDR3 length equals 11 residues. Per germline, CDR1 SQVTM and CDR2 ANQGSEA. CDR3 in amino acids: CSVAGLYEQYF. CDR3 coding DNA: TGCAGCGTTGCGGGGCTCTACGAGCAGTACTTC.

V and J are TRBV29-1 and TRBJ2-1, with D possibly being TRBD2 (7 bases). V shed 1 base and J shed 2 bases, with 15 bases lying between them. Looked up from germline, CDR1 is SQVTM and CDR2 is ANQGSEA. The CDR3 totals 16 residues. The CDR3 protein is CSVEGPRRGPYNEQFF. The CDR3 nucleotides read TGCAGCGTTGAAGGGCCCAGGCGGGGGCCCTACAATGAGCAGTTCTTC.